The rows below give T cell receptor beta chains drawn from one sample of a study of T cells in Graves' hyperthyroidism and ophthalmopathy. A single record per CDR3 protein comes from TCRdb applying MiXCR to the multiplex PCR reads. There are about 530,000 distinct CDR3 sequences in the sample; approximately 17% occur only once, and roughly 15% lies in the top ten. Sequencing input: blood. Receptors originate from a woman younger than 35 with Graves' ophthalmopathy. CDR3s include the opening cysteine and the closing phenylalanine or tryptophan. Each record gives: D gene, J gene, clone size, V gene, CDR3 protein, CDR3 DNA. D genes are given only for firm matches. Rows may omit the clone size; those that give it use once, few, many or a size class.

TRBD1 TRBJ1-5 many TRBV28 CASSPGQGGQPQHF TGTGCCAGCAGTCCGGGGCAGGGGGGCCAGCCCCAGCATTTT
TRBD1 TRBJ1-1 many TRBV7-8 CASSATGGPTEAFF TGTGCCAGCAGCGCGACAGGGGGCCCCACTGAAGCTTTCTTT
- TRBJ1-1 few TRBV11-2 CASSWTDGTEAFF TGTGCCAGCAGCTGGACAGACGGCACTGAAGCTTTCTTT
TRBD2 TRBJ2-1 few TRBV4-2 CASSQGTSGEAYNEQFF TGTGCCAGCAGCCAAGGGACTAGCGGGGAAGCCTACAATGAGCAGTTCTTC
- TRBJ2-5 few TRBV6-2/TRBV6-3 CASSLPRQGGQETQYF TGTGCCAGCAGTCTCCCCCGACAGGGAGGGCAAGAGACCCAGTACTTC
- TRBJ1-2 many TRBV2 CASSPTSIGGDYGYTF TGTGCCAGCAGTCCGACCAGTATTGGGGGGGACTATGGCTACACCTTC
- TRBJ2-1 many TRBV20-1 CSALVVVAYNEQFF TGCAGTGCTCTTGTCGTTGTAGCCTACAATGAGCAGTTCTTC
- TRBJ2-1 - TRBV27 CASSFQGNYNEQFF TGTGCCAGCAGTTTCCAGGGGAACTACAATGAGCAGTTCTTC
TRBD1 TRBJ1-4 - TRBV9 CASSVRDREGEKLFF TGTGCCAGCAGCGTCAGGGACAGGGAAGGTGAAAAACTGTTTTTT
- TRBJ1-1 many TRBV27 CASSPLDRGMNTEAFF TGTGCCAGCAGTCCCCTGGACCGGGGGATGAACACTGAAGCTTTCTTT
- TRBJ1-5 - TRBV6-2/TRBV6-3 CASSYSGADSNQPQHF TGTGCCAGCAGTTACTCAGGGGCGGATAGCAATCAGCCCCAGCATTTT
TRBD2 TRBJ2-7 many TRBV11-2 CASSFNTGTSGIIYEQYF TGTGCCAGCAGCTTTAACACCGGGACTAGCGGGATTATCTACGAGCAGTACTTC
TRBD1 TRBJ2-5 few TRBV6-1 CASLNGGTGRETQYF TGTGCCAGTCTGAACGGTGGGACAGGGAGGGAGACCCAGTACTTC
- TRBJ2-7 many TRBV7-9 CASGVTLKAYEQYF TGTGCCAGCGGGGTGACTCTTAAGGCCTACGAGCAGTACTTC
- TRBJ1-6 few TRBV6-1 CASRPLGNSPLHF TGTGCCAGTCGACCCCTGGGGAATTCACCCCTCCACTTT
- TRBJ2-7 - TRBV4-2 CASSPGHQYEQYF TGTGCCAGCAGCCCGGGACATCAATACGAGCAGTACTTC
- TRBJ2-1 many TRBV6-1 CASSEAQWGPYNEQFF TGTGCCAGCAGTGAAGCGCAGTGGGGGCCCTACAATGAGCAGTTCTTC
- TRBJ2-7 few TRBV20-1 CSAPGGASSYEQYF TGCAGTGCTCCCGGTGGAGCTTCATCCTACGAGCAGTACTTC
- TRBJ1-5 many TRBV11-2 CASSEGSYQPQHF TGTGCCAGCAGCGAGGGGAGTTATCAGCCCCAGCATTTT
- TRBJ1-2 few TRBV7-9 CASSLESGVVGNGYTF TGTGCCAGCAGCTTAGAGTCTGGGGTTGTAGGAAATGGCTACACCTTC
- TRBJ2-7 many TRBV27 CATRGYGYEQYF TGTGCCACAAGAGGTTATGGCTACGAGCAGTACTTC
TRBD1 TRBJ1-1 few TRBV20-1 CSARSTGVNTEAFF TGCAGTGCTAGATCGACAGGGGTGAACACTGAAGCTTTCTTT
- TRBJ1-2 - TRBV4-1 CAGRQMTGVGYGYTF TGCGCCGGCAGACAGATGACGGGGGTTGGCTATGGCTACACCTTC
TRBD1 TRBJ1-5 few TRBV18 CASSPGGQGRREPQHF TGTGCCAGCTCACCAGGGGGACAGGGTAGACGCGAGCCCCAGCATTTT
TRBD1 TRBJ2-7 - TRBV6-2/TRBV6-3 CASSYPGTGKNEQYF TGTGCCAGCAGCTATCCCGGGACAGGGAAGAACGAGCAGTACTTC
TRBD1 TRBJ2-7 many TRBV7-2 CASSLAAGTGIYEQYF TGTGCCAGCAGCCTAGCCGCCGGGACAGGGATTTACGAGCAGTACTTC
- TRBJ2-4 - TRBV20-1 CSASNPNAKNIQYF TGCAGTGCTAGTAACCCGAACGCCAAAAACATTCAGTACTTC
- TRBJ1-2 - TRBV9 CASSVGKATIGYTF TGTGCCAGCAGCGTAGGGAAAGCTACGATCGGCTACACCTTC
- TRBJ1-1 few TRBV9 CASSYDGPEAFF TGTGCCAGCAGCTATGACGGCCCTGAAGCTTTCTTT
- TRBJ2-7 many TRBV28 CASSLHQGIDEQYF TGTGCCAGCAGTTTACATCAGGGAATCGACGAGCAGTACTTC
TRBD2 TRBJ2-1 many TRBV27 CASSLGAGVFNEQFF TGTGCCAGCAGTCTAGGGGCGGGGGTTTTCAATGAGCAGTTCTTC
- TRBJ1-4 few TRBV30 CAWCPTTTNEKLFF TGTGCCTGGTGCCCAACCACAACTAATGAAAAACTGTTTTTT
- TRBJ2-5 many TRBV2 CASSDEETQYF TGTGCCAGCAGTGACGAAGAGACCCAGTACTTC
- TRBJ2-1 many TRBV6-2/TRBV6-3 CASSHLVSSYNEQFF TGTGCCAGCAGTCATCTCGTAAGCTCCTACAATGAGCAGTTCTTC
- TRBJ2-7 - TRBV27 CASSLSGGGTYEQYF TGTGCCAGCAGTTTATCGGGCGGAGGAACCTACGAGCAGTACTTC
- TRBJ1-2 many TRBV5-6 CASSFTGEANYGYTF TGTGCCAGCAGCTTCACAGGTGAAGCTAACTATGGCTACACCTTC
- TRBJ1-2 many TRBV7-2 CASSHGGGGQYGYTF TGTGCCAGCAGTCATGGCGGGGGGGGGCAGTATGGCTACACCTTC
- TRBJ2-3 many TRBV20-1 CSANNRAEGDTQYF TGCAGTGCTAATAACAGGGCCGAGGGAGATACGCAGTATTTT
- TRBJ2-5 many TRBV11-2 CASSFRPLGQQETQYF TGTGCCAGCAGCTTTAGACCCTTGGGGCAGCAAGAGACCCAGTACTTC
- TRBJ1-6 - TRBV20-1 CSARDPYNSPLHF TGCAGTGCTAGAGATCCATACAATTCACCCCTCCACTTT
TRBD2 TRBJ2-1 many TRBV11-2 CASSLEAGRYNEQFF TGTGCCAGCAGCTTAGAAGCGGGGCGGTACAATGAGCAGTTCTTC
- TRBJ2-2 few TRBV28 CASRNRQVTGELFF TGTGCCAGCAGGAACCGACAGGTCACCGGGGAGCTGTTTTTT
TRBD1 TRBJ1-2 many TRBV7-3 CASRPTGGSVDGYTF TGTGCCAGCAGACCCACAGGGGGCAGCGTCGATGGCTACACCTTC
- TRBJ1-2 - TRBV15 CATSREGDLYGYTF TGTGCCACCAGCAGAGAAGGGGACCTCTATGGCTACACCTTC
- TRBJ1-2 - TRBV12-3/TRBV12-4 CASSHLSLLLTF TGTGCCAGCAGCCACCTCAGTCTACTGCTCACCTTC
TRBD2 TRBJ2-2 few TRBV19 CASSWEGPGELFF TGTGCCAGTAGTTGGGAGGGGCCCGGGGAGCTGTTTTTT
- TRBJ2-3 - TRBV30 CAWRGISTDTQYF TGTGCCTGGAGGGGAATAAGCACAGATACGCAGTATTTT
TRBD1 TRBJ2-3 - TRBV5-4 CASRTAGQGGRDTQYF TGTGCCAGCAGGACCGCTGGACAGGGGGGACGTGATACGCAGTATTTT
- TRBJ1-5 few TRBV6-2/TRBV6-3 CASTPGLGDQPQHF TGTGCCAGCACCCCTGGTTTGGGGGATCAGCCCCAGCATTTT
- TRBJ2-7 many TRBV7-6 CASRGGRASGEQYF TGTGCCAGCAGGGGCGGACGGGCATCCGGGGAGCAGTACTTC
TRBD1 TRBJ2-5 - TRBV12-5 CASGLGTGAGETQYF TGTGCTAGTGGTTTGGGGACAGGGGCTGGGGAGACCCAGTACTTC